The 25 T cell receptor beta chains presented below share a single source sample, sequenced in a study of blood T cells in healthy people across ages. A second PCR, run for about 6 to 12 cycles, used a sample-barcoded 5' primer plus a J-beta primer mix. TCRdb recomputed calls from the 5' RACE reads with MiXCR, one row per CDR3 protein. The table lists roughly 2 million distinct CDR3 sequences, about 49% of them singletons. The specimen was blood. The receptors stem from a woman between 35 and 50 years old in good health.

Concerning this clonotype itself: At one of its ends the junction is not consistent with the germline gene, which may arise from a read error. The chain uses TRBV12-3 or TRBV12-4 and TRBJ2-4, with 8 bases fitting TRBD1. The assigned J gene may be wrong: the sequence end matches TRBJ2-7 better. The CDR3 has 13 residues. In DNA form, the CDR3 reads TGTGCCAGCAGGTTAGGGACAGGTAGCGAGCAGTACTTC. It is translated as CASRLGTGSEQYF.

This clonotype was found once. The chain employs TRBV28 and TRBJ2-5, with D maybe TRBD2 (7 bases). The CDR3 totals 18 residues. Germline V CDR1 and CDR2: MDHEN, SYDVKM. Trimming removed 0 bases from V and 10 bases from J, with 27 bases in between. CDR3 DNA: TGTGCCAGCAGTTTATGGGGAGTTAGGGGGGGGCAGAGCTACGACCAGTACTTC. Protein sequence: CASSLWGVRGGQSYDQYF.

The table lists this clonotype with a few counts. The rearrangement uses TRBV6-1 and TRBJ1-4, with a tentative D call TRBD1 (6 bases). V was trimmed by 6 bases and J by 12 bases, leaving 23 bases between them. This CDR3 comprises 15 residues. The germline V gene has CDR1 MNHNS and CDR2 SASEGT. The CDR3 DNA reads as TGTGCCAGCAGCTACAGGGCCCGGGGTGAAAAACAACTGTTTTTT. Translated: CASSYRARGEKQLFF.

This clonotype has only a few counts. J is TRBJ1-2 and V is TRBV7-2, with D unresolved. CDR3 length: 16 residues. CDR1 and CDR2 (germline): SGHTA, FQGNSA. Trimming removed 0 bases from V and 5 bases from J, with 16 bases in between. CDR3 in DNA: TGTGCCAGCAGCTTAGCAGATTCAGGTTTTCAATATGGCTACACCTTC. Its translation is CASSLADSGFQYGYTF.

V and J are TRBV7-2 and TRBJ2-6; D is tentatively TRBD1 or TRBD2 (7 bases each). Trimming cost V 10 bases and J 1 base, with 14 bases left between them. Germline CDR1 SGHTA, CDR2 FQGNSA. The CDR3 contains 15 residues. The CDR3 sequence is CAIRGGASGANVLTF. CDR3 in DNA: TGTGCCATCAGGGGGGGCGCATCTGGGGCCAACGTCCTGACTTTC. The variable domain in full, with the rest retrieved from reference TRBV7-2 and TRBJ2-6, is GAGVSQSPSNKVTEKGKDVELRCDPISGHTALYWYRQSLGQGLEFLIYFQGNSAPDKSGLPSDRFSAERTGGSVSTLTIQRTQQEDSAVYLCAIRGGASGANVLTFGAGSRLTVL.

Here the CDR3 DNA reads TGTGCCAGCAGGGGGACGAGTGAGCAGTTCTTC. The encoded protein is CASRGTSEQFF. This chain joins TRBV27 and TRBJ2-1, with D possibly being TRBD1 or TRBD2 (5 bases each). V was trimmed by 6 bases and J by 9 bases, leaving 9 bases between them. This CDR3 spans 11 amino acids. Per the germline V gene, CDR1 is MNHEY and CDR2 is SMNVEV (reference sequence).

There are a few counts of this clonotype. The chain employs TRBV6-5 and TRBJ2-5; TRBD2 aligns across 7 bases. The CDR3 is 16 residues long. V gave up 0 bases and J gave up 4 bases; unmatched junction bases: 8. Germline CDR1 and CDR2: MNHEY and SVGAGI. CDR3 protein: CASSYSQRGLGETQYF. The CDR3, as DNA: TGTGCCAGCAGTTACTCGCAGCGGGGCCTTGGAGAGACCCAGTACTTC.

The chain recombines TRBV3-1 with TRBJ2-2; D unclear. The V end lost 1 base, the J end lost 5 bases, and 5 bases lay between the germline ends. Germline V CDR1 and CDR2: LGHDT, YNNKEL (reference sequence). The CDR3 runs to 13 residues. Here the CDR3 reads CASSQVETGELFF. DNA for the CDR3: TGTGCCAGCAGCCAAGTAGAAACCGGGGAGCTGTTTTTT.

The chain links TRBV28 to TRBJ2-4; TRBD2 is a possible D gene (6 bases). The DNA matches TRBJ2-7 better at its end, which makes the J call doubtful. Germline CDR1 MDHEN, CDR2 SYDVKM. This CDR3 is built from 12 residues. CDR3 coding DNA: TGTGCCAGCAGTATCCAGGGAGGCGAGCAGTACTTC. It translates to CASSIQGGEQYF.

In its sample, this clonotype was seen a few times. The CDR3 region is CASSQTSVGTSGGLILTDTQYF. CDR3 bases: TGTGCCAGCAGCCAGACTTCAGTAGGGACTAGCGGGGGATTGATTTTAACAGATACGCAGTATTTT. The J gene is TRBJ2-3, the V gene TRBV4-2; 14 bases align to TRBD2. Germline CDR1 reads LGHNA; CDR2 reads YNFKEQ. This CDR3 is built from 22 residues. Trimming took 3 bases from V and 3 from J; bases not matched to a gene: 20.

This chain joins TRBV7-2 and TRBJ2-5, with 8 bases fitting TRBD1. The CDR3 runs 16 residues. J lost 5 bases, V lost 0 bases, and 8 bases had no gene match. Germline V gives CDR1 SGHTA, CDR2 FQGNSA. In DNA, the CDR3 is TGTGCCAGCAGCTTAGCGGGCAGGGGGCTTGGGGAGACCCAGTACTTC. It specifies CASSLAGRGLGETQYF.

This clonotype has just a few counts. The chain uses TRBV20-1 and TRBJ2-1, with D perhaps TRBD1 or TRBD2 (6 bases each). Germline V gene lookup returns CDR1 DFQATT and CDR2 SNEGSKA (reference sequence). The CDR3 spans 10 residues. V gave up 7 bases and J gave up 9 bases, with 10 bases separating them. CDR3 region: CSVKGGEQFF. The CDR3 DNA is TGCAGTGTCAAGGGGGGTGAGCAGTTCTTC.

V and J are TRBV10-3 and TRBJ2-1; TRBD1 matches at 10 bases. The CDR3 extends over 14 amino acids. CDR1 and CDR2 from the germline V gene are ENHRY and SYGVKD. This CDR3 is CAATTGQGFHEQFF. In DNA, the CDR3 is TGTGCAGCGACCACGGGACAGGGGTTCCATGAGCAGTTCTTC.

This clonotype was seen a few times. The chain has TRBV10-3 and TRBJ2-7, with TRBD2 matching 8 bases. Germline assignment: CDR1 ENHRY and CDR2 SYGVKD. The CDR3 runs 15 residues. Trimming at V came to 0 bases and at J to 7 bases, leaving 8 bases not matched to a gene. CDR3 protein: CAISESSGASGEQYF. The DNA of the CDR3 is TGTGCCATCAGTGAGTCTAGCGGGGCCTCGGGGGAGCAGTACTTC.

This clonotype was detected a few times. The V and J genes are TRBV6-5 and TRBJ2-7; 7 nucleotides align to TRBD1. The V and J ends lost 5 bases and 5 bases, in that order; junction bases with no gene match: 12. The germline gives CDR1 MNHEY, CDR2 SVGAGI. There are 15 residues in the CDR3. CDR3 protein: CASSPWDRANHEQYF. CDR3 bases: TGTGCCAGCAGTCCCTGGGACAGAGCTAATCACGAGCAGTACTTC.

The chain uses TRBV2 and TRBJ2-3, with no clear D. Trimming stripped 8 bases from V and 2 bases from J, with 23 bases between. Germline assignment: CDR1 SNHLY and CDR2 FYNNEI. The CDR3 runs to 17 residues. CDR3 DNA sequence: TGTGCCAGCCGTCCCCGACGACGGCGGAGTCCCACAGATACGCAGTATTTT. Protein sequence: CASRPRRRRSPTDTQYF. Full variable domain (missing parts from reference TRBV2 and TRBJ2-3): EPEVTQTPSHQVTQMGQEVILRCVPISNHLYFYWYRQILGQKVEFLVSFYNNEISEKSEIFDDQFSVERPDGSNFTLKIRSTKLEDSAMYFCASRPRRRRSPTDTQYFGPGTRLTVL.

The chain combines TRBV20-1 with TRBJ1-6, with D maybe TRBD1 (5 bases). Germline values: CDR1 DFQATT, CDR2 SNEGSKA (reference sequence). The CDR3 runs 13 residues. Trimming took 6 bases from V and 6 from J, leaving 12 bases between them. DNA for the CDR3: TGCAGTGCCCAGGGTTTTAGTAATTCACCCCTCCACTTT. This encodes CSAQGFSNSPLHF.

This clonotype was seen more than once but under ten times. The chain combines TRBV5-1 with TRBJ2-3; D is undetermined. CDR1 is SGHRS, CDR2 YFSETQ, per germline. V gave up 3 bases and J gave up 5 bases, with 16 bases separating them. The CDR3 has 15 amino acids. CDR3 region: CASSYTGSRGDTQYF. CDR3 bases: TGCGCCAGCAGCTATACCGGTTCTAGAGGAGATACGCAGTATTTT. Full variable domain (remainder filled in from reference TRBV5-1 and TRBJ2-3): KAGVTQTPRYLIKTRGQQVTLSCSPISGHRSVSWYQQTPGQGLQFLFEYFSETQRNKGNFPGRFSGRQFSNSRSEMNVSTLELGDSALYLCASSYTGSRGDTQYFGPGTRLTVL.

This clonotype was seen a handful of times. The rearrangement joins TRBV3-1 to TRBJ2-3, with D perhaps TRBD1 or TRBD2 (5 bases each). The CDR3 is 14 amino acids. Germline V CDR1 and CDR2: LGHDT, YNNKEL (reference sequence). V shed 4 bases and J shed 2 bases, with 10 bases lying between them. CDR3 protein: CASSPGTPTDTQYF. For the CDR3, the DNA is TGTGCCAGCAGCCCCGGGACCCCCACAGATACGCAGTATTTT.

This chain links TRBV7-9 with TRBJ2-5, with D unclear. Between the trimmed V and J ends, which lost 5 bases and 5 bases, there was a span of 6 bases. The CDR3 is 11 amino acids. Germline assignment: CDR1 SEHNR and CDR2 FQNEAQ (reference sequence). CDR3 in DNA: TGTGCCAGCAGCCCTATGGAGACCCAGTACTTC. Protein: CASSPMETQYF. Using reference TRBV7-9 and TRBJ2-5 for the parts outside the CDR3, the full variable domain is DTGVSQNPRHKITKRGQNVTFRCDPISEHNRLYWYRQTLGQGPEFLTYFQNEAQLEKSRLLSDRFSAERPKGSFSTLEIQRTEQGDSAMYLCASSPMETQYFGPGTRLLVL.

The chain couples TRBV7-9 to TRBJ2-5; TRBD2 is a possible D gene (6 bases). The assigned J gene may be wrong: the sequence end matches TRBJ2-7 better. Germline V gene sequence: CDR1 SEHNR, CDR2 FQNEAQ (reference sequence). The CDR3 runs to 16 residues. The chain's CDR3 is CASSPPRYGEAYEQYF. CDR3 sequence (DNA): TGTGCCAGCAGCCCTCCCAGGTACGGGGAGGCTTACGAGCAGTACTTC.

The chain uses TRBV7-2 and TRBJ2-7; the D is unclear. TRBJ2-5 matches the DNA end more closely, so the J call is doubtful. CDR3 size: 14 residues. Germline CDR1 and CDR2: SGHTA and FQGNSA. The CDR3 protein is CASSLATLTETQYF. The CDR3 DNA reads as TGTGCCAGCAGCTTAGCGACTCTTACGGAGACCCAGTACTTC.

The chain links TRBV29-1 to TRBJ1-5; maybe TRBD1 (5 bases). From germline, CDR1 is SQVTM and CDR2 ANQGSEA. The CDR3 extends over 14 amino acids. V gave up 5 bases and J gave up 3 bases, with 14 bases separating them. The CDR3 DNA reads TGCAGCGTTAGCCGGGGCGAACCCAATCAGCCCCAGCATTTT. This gives the protein CSVSRGEPNQPQHF.

This clonotype was seen a few times. The chain recombines TRBV28 with TRBJ2-3; maybe TRBD2 (5 bases). Germline assignment: CDR1 MDHEN and CDR2 SYDVKM. The CDR3 runs to 18 residues. The V end was cut by 2 bases, the J end by 0 bases, with 18 bases between. CDR3 in DNA: TGTGCCAGCAGTTTAAGAAAACTCGGGCGGACTAGCACAGATACGCAGTATTTT. It translates to CASSLRKLGRTSTDTQYF.

This chain uses TRBV5-1 with TRBJ2-3; the D is unclear. The CDR3 is made up of 16 amino acids. Germline CDR1 SGHRS, CDR2 YFSETQ. V shed 0 bases and J shed 1 base, with 12 bases lying between them. CDR3 sequence (DNA): TGCGCCAGCAGCTTGGTAGTTGGTGCACGCACAGATACGCAGTATTTT. Protein: CASSLVVGARTDTQYF.